The present entry profiles one T cell receptor beta chain with its context. Its antigen remains unknown. The CDR3 loop spans 13 amino acids. V dropped 4 bases and J dropped 5 bases, with 14 bases sitting between them. The germline CDR1 and CDR2 sequences are SQVTM and ANQGSEA. The sample originates from a study of read filtering for tumor transcriptome and immune sequencing. General observations from the study: Single-read clonotypes: 80% to 90% of IR-seq clonotypes (around 3.5% of reads), roughly 70% of RNA-seq clonotypes (roughly 45% of reads).

This library used about 360 ng RNA and molecular barcoded adaptors spanning alpha/delta and beta/gamma chains. Each CDR3 protein is one row after TCRdb ran MiXCR on the reads. The repertoire includes around 20,000 distinct CDR3 sequences, 22% of them detected once, and approximately 25% sits in the top ten. This TCR was recovered from a donor over 35 with multiple myeloma. The sequenced sample was a population of CD138-negative cells sorted from bone marrow. V is TRBV29-1 and J is TRBJ1-1, with D tentatively TRBD1 (5 bases). Here the CDR3 DNA reads TGCAGCGTTGCCGGGACCCTCGATACTGAAGCTTTCTTT. The encoded protein is CSVAGTLDTEAFF.